The 23 T cell receptor beta chains in this list originate from one sample, sequenced in a study of T cell responses to AZD1222 COVID-19 vaccine. This table comes from immunoSEQ multiplex PCR, and its TCRdb copy is limited to in-frame clones, with some not included. Of 150,000 to 180,000 clones listed, roughly nine tenths are singletons. The source was peripheral blood, collected on day 0 of AZD1222 vaccination. The receptors stem from an adult in good health.

This sequence joins TRBV10-3 and TRBJ2-3; 12 nucleotides agree with TRBD2. The germline V gene has CDR1 ENHRY and CDR2 SYGVKD. After removal of 3 bases from V and 6 bases from J, the junction contained 19 bases not matched to a gene. The CDR3 runs 20 residues. CDR3 in amino acids: CAISERLAGVQEPPSDTQYF. DNA for the CDR3: TGTGCCATCAGTGAACGACTAGCGGGAGTACAGGAACCCCCATCGGATACGCAGTATTTT.

This chain joins TRBV5-6 and TRBJ1-2, with 9 positions matching TRBD1. J was trimmed by 5 bases and V by 3 bases; bases with no gene match: 5. From germline, CDR1 is SGHDT and CDR2 YYEEEE. CDR3 length equals 14 residues. CDR3 nucleotides: TGTGCCAGCAGCTACGGGACAGGGCAGTATGGCTACACCTTC. Residues: CASSYGTGQYGYTF.

J is TRBJ2-7 and V is TRBV7-6; TRBD1 agrees at 8 bases. The CDR3 runs to 17 residues. V shed 2 bases, J shed 0 bases, and the junction held 9 bases outside the gene matches. CDR1 SGHVS and CDR2 FNYEAQ come from the germline V gene. The CDR3 is CASSLFQGATDSYEQYF. In nucleotides, the CDR3 is TGTGCCAGCAGCTTATTTCAGGGGGCAACTGACTCCTACGAGCAGTACTTC.

The V gene is TRBV5-5, the J gene TRBJ1-3; D may be TRBD1 (6 bases). CDR1 and CDR2 (germline): SGHKS, YYEKEE (reference sequence). There are 16 residues in the CDR3. V lost 4 bases to trimming and J lost 4 bases, with 18 bases between them. The CDR3 DNA follows: TGTGCCAGCAGCACGGGACATGCGGCGGCAGGAAACACCATATATTTT. Its protein product is CASSTGHAAAGNTIYF. The entire variable domain, with the rest obtained from reference TRBV5-5 and TRBJ1-3, is as follows: DAGVTQSPTHLIKTRGQQVTLRCSPISGHKSVSWYQQVLGQGPQFIFQYYEKEERGRGNFPDRFSARQFPNYSSELNVNALLLGDSALYLCASSTGHAAAGNTIYFGEGSWLTVV.

CDR3 sequence (DNA): TGTGCCAGCAGCCTCGGGTCAGGTTTCGGGGAGCTGTTTTTT. Protein: CASSLGSGFGELFF. V gene TRBV14 combines with J gene TRBJ2-2; D unresolved. Per the germline V gene, CDR1 is SGHDN and CDR2 is FVKESK. The CDR3 has 14 amino acids. V was trimmed by 4 bases and J by 7 bases, leaving 13 bases between them.

This chain connects TRBV11-2 to TRBJ2-1; D gene ambiguous. CDR1 and CDR2 from the germline V gene are SGHAT and FQNNGV. The ends were cut back, 0 bases at V and 7 bases at J, with 13 bases in the middle. The CDR3 consists of 15 residues. Written as DNA, the CDR3 is TGTGCCAGCAGCTTAGAGGGGTGGGCTCTGAATGAGCAGTTCTTC. Protein product: CASSLEGWALNEQFF.

The chain uses TRBV4-1 and TRBJ2-2, with unresolved D. Between the trimmed V and J ends, which lost 3 bases and 4 bases, there was a span of 12 bases. The CDR3 length is 15 residues. CDR1 and CDR2 from the germline V gene are MGHRA and YSYEKL. The CDR3 loop is CASSQGRSLTGELFF. The CDR3 DNA is TGCGCCAGCAGCCAGGGCAGGTCCCTCACCGGGGAGCTGTTTTTT.

V and J are TRBV28 and TRBJ1-2; no firm D call. Per the germline V gene, CDR1 is MDHEN and CDR2 is SYDVKM. This CDR3 has 22 residues. Trimming left V 0 bases short and J 6 bases short, with 35 bases between. The CDR3 bases are TGTGCCAGCAGTTTATGCACAGCGCAGCTCCCCTGGAGCTCAATTGGGTTGGATGGCTACACCTTC. Amino acid sequence: CASSLCTAQLPWSSIGLDGYTF.

V usage is TRBV10-3 and J usage is TRBJ1-5; 10 nucleotides line up with TRBD1. J was trimmed by 3 bases and V by 6 bases; bases with no gene match: 5. Germline CDR1 and CDR2: ENHRY and SYGVKD. CDR3 length: 15 amino acids. Here the CDR3 reads CAISPGTGANQPQHF. DNA of the CDR3: TGTGCCATCAGCCCCGGGACAGGGGCCAATCAGCCCCAGCATTTT.

The chain links TRBV2 to TRBJ1-2, with TRBD1 as a possible D gene (5 bases). CDR1 is SNHLY, CDR2 FYNNEI, per germline. The CDR3 length is 13 residues. V lost 0 bases to trimming and J lost 5 bases, with 7 bases between them. The CDR3 DNA follows: TGTGCCAGCAGTGAAGCTCAGGGATATGGCTACACCTTC. Translation gives CASSEAQGYGYTF.

This clone has more than one count but fewer than ten. The rearrangement uses TRBV9 and TRBJ2-2; D is possibly TRBD1 (6 bases). The germline V and J ends were trimmed by 5 bases and 0 bases, with 11 bases remaining between them. Germline CDR1 reads SGDLS; CDR2 reads YYNGEE. CDR3 length: 15 amino acids. DNA of the CDR3: TGTGCCAGCAGACCCGGGACAACGAACACCGGGGAGCTGTTTTTT. Amino acids: CASRPGTTNTGELFF.

This clone has just a few counts. The chain joins TRBV2 to TRBJ2-7, with D possibly matching TRBD1 (6 bases). Per germline, CDR1 SNHLY and CDR2 FYNNEI. V was clipped by 6 bases and J by 2 bases, with 14 bases between them. CDR3 length equals 14 residues. Here the CDR3 reads CASRTGTTTYEQYF. The CDR3 region has the DNA TGTGCCAGCAGGACTGGGACAACAACCTACGAGCAGTACTTC.

The genes are TRBV29-1 and TRBJ2-3; D might be TRBD1 or TRBD2, each matching 5 bases. V lost 6 bases and J 2 bases, leaving 12 bases between the germline ends. Germline V CDR1 and CDR2: SQVTM, ANQGSEA. The CDR3 contains 13 residues. DNA for the CDR3: TGCAGCGTCACCGGGACCGTCACAGATACGCAGTATTTT. It is translated as CSVTGTVTDTQYF.

The chain couples TRBV27 to TRBJ2-7; D ambiguous. Germline CDR1 and CDR2: MNHEY and SMNVEV (reference sequence). V was pared by 10 bases and J by 3 bases, with 10 bases between. This CDR3 region has 11 residues. CDR3 sequence (DNA): TGTGCCACCTCTAGTCTCTACGAGCAGTACTTC. Its protein is CATSSLYEQYF.

The V and J genes are TRBV7-2 and TRBJ2-5; 7 bases align to TRBD1. The junction had 7 bases not matched to a gene; V was cut back by 5 bases and J by 4 bases. CDR1 and CDR2 (germline): SGHTA, FQGNSA. The CDR3 loop spans 14 amino acids. The CDR3 region is CASSVRRQGETQYF. Written as DNA, the CDR3 is TGTGCCAGCAGCGTACGGAGACAGGGAGAGACCCAGTACTTC.

The chain couples TRBV19 to TRBJ1-4; D gene ambiguous. In germline, CDR1 is LNHDA, CDR2 SQIVND (reference sequence). Trimming pared 7 bases from V and 7 bases from J, leaving 16 bases between. The CDR3 length is 14 residues. CDR3 DNA: TGTGCCAGTACCAACGGTCGTACCGGTGAAAAACTGTTTTTT. Protein product: CASTNGRTGEKLFF.

The CDR3 DNA reads TGCAGCGTTGAAAGCCAGTACACAGATACGCAGTATTTT. Its translation: CSVESQYTDTQYF. The V gene is TRBV29-1, the J gene TRBJ2-3; no clear D gene. CDR1 is SQVTM, CDR2 ANQGSEA, per germline. The CDR3 is 13 residues long. Trimming pared 2 bases from V and 2 bases from J, leaving 8 bases between.

This chain joins TRBV24-1 and TRBJ1-6; D is unclear. This CDR3 region has 15 residues. Looked up from germline, CDR1 is KGHDR and CDR2 is SFDVKD. Trimming removed 3 bases at V and 4 bases at J, with 9 bases between. In nucleotides, the CDR3 is TGTGCCACCAGTGATAACGGGATTTATAATTCACCCCTCCACTTT. Protein product: CATSDNGIYNSPLHF.

The V and J genes are TRBV4-3 and TRBJ2-1; the D gene is possibly TRBD2 (5 bases). Trimming shortened V by 1 base and J by 9 bases, and 13 bases separated the two germline ends. Germline lookup yields CDR1 LGHNA and CDR2 YSLEER. The CDR3 is made up of 14 amino acids. The CDR3: CASSQGVAYAEQFF. In DNA, the CDR3 is TGCGCCAGCAGCCAAGGAGTAGCGTATGCTGAGCAGTTCTTC.

The genes are TRBV7-2 and TRBJ2-1; D remains ambiguous. V gave up 0 bases and J gave up 6 bases, with 6 bases separating them. The CDR3 is made up of 13 amino acids. CDR1 and CDR2 (germline): SGHTA, FQGNSA. In DNA form, the CDR3 reads TGTGCCAGCAGCTTAGCGCGCGGCAATGAGCAGTTCTTC. Amino acids: CASSLARGNEQFF. The variable domain in full, with the rest retrieved from reference TRBV7-2 and TRBJ2-1, is GAGVSQSPSNKVTEKGKDVELRCDPISGHTALYWYRQSLGQGLEFLIYFQGNSAPDKSGLPSDRFSAERTGGSVSTLTIQRTQQEDSAVYLCASSLARGNEQFFGPGTRLTVL.

The CDR3 is CASSQLHTGAEGTDTQYF. DNA of the CDR3: TGTGCCAGCAGCCAATTGCACACAGGGGCGGAGGGCACAGATACGCAGTATTTT. This sequence joins TRBV4-2 and TRBJ2-3; the match to TRBD1 covers 7 bases. This CDR3 contains 18 residues. Germline V gives CDR1 LGHNA, CDR2 YNFKEQ. Trimming cost V 2 bases and J 1 base; bases outside gene matches: 12.

The chain combines TRBV6-6 with TRBJ1-1; D remains ambiguous. Trimming removed 6 bases at V and 4 bases at J, with 12 bases between. This CDR3 comprises 13 residues. The germline V gene has CDR1 MNHNY and CDR2 SVGAGI (reference sequence). This chain's CDR3 is CASSPPRPTEAFF. DNA for the CDR3: TGTGCCAGCAGCCCTCCTCGTCCCACTGAAGCTTTCTTT.

The chain links TRBV27 to TRBJ2-7, with D perhaps matching TRBD2 (6 bases). CDR3 length: 14 residues. Per the germline V gene, CDR1 is MNHEY and CDR2 is SMNVEV (reference sequence). V dropped 3 bases and J dropped 3 bases, with 12 bases sitting between them. CDR3 DNA: TGTGCCAGCAGTTTCTTTCTCGGGAGCTACGAGCAGTACTTC. It encodes CASSFFLGSYEQYF.